This T cell receptor beta chain was found in a study of blood T cell repertoires in COVID-19. V was trimmed by 5 bases and J by 4 bases, leaving 15 bases between them. CDR1 is SGHAT, CDR2 FQNNGV, per germline. This CDR3 has 14 amino acids. TCRdb's table, derived via immunoSEQ multiplex PCR, lists solely in-frame clones and lacks some. Among almost 25,000 clones listed, around 86% were seen once. Sequencing was carried out using peripheral blood. The chain has TRBV11-2 and TRBJ2-7; tentatively, D is TRBD1 or TRBD2 (6 bases each). The clonotype was recovered from a human donor in a cohort sampled during active COVID-19. CDR3 in DNA: TGTGCCAGCAGCCTAGCGATACAGGGTTACGAGCAGTACTTC. Translation gives CASSLAIQGYEQYF. Based on the CDR3 plus reference TRBV11-2 and TRBJ2-7, the full variable domain is EAGVAQSPRYKIIEKRQSVAFWCNPISGHATLYWYQQILGQGPKLLIQFQNNGVVDDSQLPKDRFSAERLKGVDSTLKIQPAKLEDSAVYLCASSLAIQGYEQYFGPGTRLTVT.